These 24 T cell receptor beta chains came from one sample sequenced in a study of shared clonotypes between healthy human individuals. CD45RO-negative cells were positively selected for CCR7, leaving out terminally differentiated effector memory CD45RA+ cells. Some clones are missing from TCRdb's copy, which holds only in-frame ones; the method was immunoSEQ multiplex PCR. The sample lists approximately 600,000 clones; 95% were seen once. The specimen sequenced was naive CD8+ T cells sorted from blood. These receptors all stem from a woman between 25 and 40 years old in good health.

This chain uses TRBV27 with TRBJ2-7; possible D gene TRBD2, 5 bases. Germline CDR1 reads MNHEY; CDR2 reads SMNVEV (reference sequence). Between the trimmed V and J ends, which lost 3 bases and 3 bases, there was a span of 9 bases. The CDR3 has 13 residues. The CDR3 loop is CASSLNGDYEQYF. In DNA, the CDR3 is TGTGCCAGCAGTTTGAACGGGGACTACGAGCAGTACTTC.

This clone was observed once. V and J are TRBV27 and TRBJ2-7, with D possibly TRBD2 on 6 matching bases. There are 16 residues in the CDR3. The V gene lost 3 bases and the J gene lost 2 bases, with 17 bases spanning the gap. Looked up from germline, CDR1 is MNHEY and CDR2 is SMNVEV (reference sequence). This chain's CDR3 is CASSFSTGTLTYEQYF. The CDR3 DNA is TGTGCCAGCAGTTTTAGTACCGGGACTCTGACCTACGAGCAGTACTTC.

The V gene is TRBV9, the J gene TRBJ2-1; TRBD2 might be the D (6 bases). V was cut by 0 bases and J by 4 bases, with 26 bases left in between. Looked up from germline, CDR1 is SGDLS and CDR2 is YYNGEE. The length of the CDR3 is 20 residues. As DNA, the CDR3 is TGTGCCAGCAGCGTAGGGGACTGTACGGGCCCGGCGGTACTTTACAATGAGCAGTTCTTC. It translates to CASSVGDCTGPAVLYNEQFF.

A single count supports this clone. The V gene is TRBV7-9, the J gene TRBJ2-5; a weak D match, TRBD2 (6 bases). The CDR3 covers 13 residues. In germline, CDR1 is SEHNR, CDR2 FQNEAQ (reference sequence). The germline V and J ends were trimmed by 11 bases and 3 bases, with 16 bases remaining between them. The CDR3 reads CAAAGDFEETQYF. The CDR3 DNA reads as TGTGCCGCAGCTGGGGACTTCGAAGAGACCCAGTACTTC.

The chain is built from TRBV4-1 and TRBJ2-1, with D maybe TRBD1 (6 bases). The CDR3 is 16 amino acids. Germline assignment: CDR1 MGHRA and CDR2 YSYEKL. V dropped 5 bases and J dropped 2 bases, with 16 bases sitting between them. CDR3 amino acids: CASSAGPQGPYNEQFF. The CDR3 DNA reads TGCGCCAGCAGCGCAGGTCCACAGGGTCCCTACAATGAGCAGTTCTTC.

V and J are TRBV5-6 and TRBJ2-7; D may correspond to TRBD1 or TRBD2 (6 bases each). V was trimmed by 0 bases and J by 5 bases, leaving 15 bases between them. The CDR3 is 15 amino acids. The germline V gene has CDR1 SGHDT and CDR2 YYEEEE. CDR3 amino acids: CASSLAWGARDEQYF. As DNA, the CDR3 is TGTGCCAGCAGCTTGGCCTGGGGGGCTAGGGACGAGCAGTACTTC.

J is TRBJ2-3 and V is TRBV28; 8 nucleotides line up with TRBD2. The germline V gene encodes CDR1 MDHEN and CDR2 SYDVKM. CDR3 length: 19 amino acids. The V gene end was trimmed by 11 bases and the J gene end by 0 bases; junction bases not matched to a gene: 22. CDR3 region: CADEGREGRTRTSTDTQYF. As DNA, the CDR3 is TGTGCCGACGAAGGACGGGAGGGGAGAACACGGACTAGCACAGATACGCAGTATTTT.

This chain uses TRBV5-1 with TRBJ2-7, with D uncertain. The ends were cut back, 4 bases at V and 0 bases at J, with 11 bases in the middle. The CDR3 is 14 amino acids. CDR1 SGHRS and CDR2 YFSETQ come from the germline V gene. CDR3 nucleotide sequence: TGCGCCAGCAGCAGTACAACCAGCTCCTACGAGCAGTACTTC. Its protein product is CASSSTTSSYEQYF. The entire variable domain, with the rest obtained from reference TRBV5-1 and TRBJ2-7, is as follows: KAGVTQTPRYLIKTRGQQVTLSCSPISGHRSVSWYQQTPGQGLQFLFEYFSETQRNKGNFPGRFSGRQFSNSRSEMNVSTLELGDSALYLCASSSTTSSYEQYFGPGTRLTVT.

This clone was recorded only once. V and J are TRBV7-2 and TRBJ2-1; D not resolved. This CDR3 contains 14 residues. Germline CDR1 SGHTA, CDR2 FQGNSA. Trimming shortened V by 5 bases and J by 0 bases, and 8 bases separated the two germline ends. CDR3 sequence reads: CASSPLISYNEQFF. In DNA form, the CDR3 reads TGTGCCAGCAGCCCCCTAATCTCCTACAATGAGCAGTTCTTC.

CDR3 in DNA: TGTGCCAGCAGTTTCTCACGGACTAGCGGGGAAACCTACGAGCAGTACTTC. This encodes CASSFSRTSGETYEQYF. J is TRBJ2-7 and V is TRBV28; 12 bases match TRBD2. The CDR3 spans 17 residues. The ends lost 3 bases at V and 2 bases at J; junction bases unmatched: 8. Germline loops: CDR1 MDHEN, CDR2 SYDVKM.

This clone was seen more than once but under ten times. The gene calls are TRBV5-4 and TRBJ2-7; D call uncertain. This CDR3 region has 16 residues. Trimming took 0 bases from V and 2 from J, leaving 15 bases between them. Looked up from germline, CDR1 is SGHNT and CDR2 is YYREEE (reference sequence). The CDR3 sequence: CASSLVGSRSPYEQYF. The CDR3 nucleotides read TGTGCCAGCAGCTTGGTTGGTAGCAGAAGCCCCTACGAGCAGTACTTC.

CDR3 nucleotides: TGTGCCAGTAGGCGACAGGGTGGGAATCAGCCCCAGCATTTT. It yields the protein CASRRQGGNQPQHF. The chain combines TRBV19 with TRBJ1-5; TRBD1 aligns across 7 bases. CDR3 size: 14 residues. Germline CDR1 is LNHDA and CDR2 is SQIVND (reference sequence). Trimming cost V 6 bases and J 4 bases; bases outside gene matches: 6.

The CDR3 DNA is TGTGCCAGCAGCCCAGGGGCGGGAACTGAAGCTTTCTTT. Translated, it gives CASSPGAGTEAFF. The chain employs TRBV5-6 and TRBJ1-1, with a possible D match to TRBD1 (6 bases). Germline CDR1 SGHDT, CDR2 YYEEEE. The CDR3 contains 13 residues. V lost 4 bases to trimming and J lost 5 bases, with 12 bases between them.

This clone was seen once. V usage is TRBV28 and J usage is TRBJ2-3; TRBD1 matches 7 bases. The V segment lost 5 bases and the J segment 5 bases; nucleotides outside the gene matches: 7. In germline, CDR1 is MDHEN, CDR2 SYDVKM. The CDR3 runs to 14 residues. The CDR3 coding sequence is TGTGCCAGCAGTATGGACAGGCGAGGAGATACGCAGTATTTT. As protein: CASSMDRRGDTQYF. Together with reference TRBV28 and TRBJ2-3, the CDR3 gives the full variable domain: DVKVTQSSRYLVKRTGEKVFLECVQDMDHENMFWYRQDPGLGLRLIYFSYDVKMKEKGDIPEGYSVSREKKERFSLILESASTNQTSMYLCASSMDRRGDTQYFGPGTRLTVL.

The chain is built from TRBV29-1 and TRBJ2-7; 7 nucleotides line up with TRBD1. The V segment lost 7 bases and the J segment 2 bases; nucleotides outside the gene matches: 11. The CDR3 totals 14 residues. The germline gives CDR1 SQVTM, CDR2 ANQGSEA. As DNA, the CDR3 is TGCAGCGGACGGTTCCGGGACAGAGCCTACGAGCAGTACTTC. This encodes CSGRFRDRAYEQYF.

The chain recombines TRBV28 with TRBJ2-1; D gene ambiguous. This CDR3 contains 13 residues. V was trimmed by 6 bases and J by 6 bases, leaving 12 bases between them. Germline assignment: CDR1 MDHEN and CDR2 SYDVKM. The CDR3 loop reads CASRTLGFNEQFF. DNA for the CDR3: TGTGCCAGCAGGACATTAGGTTTCAATGAGCAGTTCTTC.

V is TRBV5-6 and J is TRBJ2-1, with a weak D call TRBD2 (6 bases). The CDR3 spans 17 residues. Germline V CDR1 and CDR2: SGHDT, YYEEEE. V lost 5 bases to trimming and J lost 6 bases, with 24 bases between them. The CDR3 nucleotides are TGTGCCAGCAGGTTCGGGAGCAGCGGACGACGGGGCAATGAGCAGTTCTTC. It encodes CASRFGSSGRRGNEQFF.

This clone showed up just once. The CDR3 here is CTSPAGTQSSGNTIYF. CDR3 in DNA: TGCACCAGCCCCGCTGGGACTCAGAGCTCTGGAAACACCATATATTTT. The chain combines TRBV1 with TRBJ1-3. TRBV1 is a known pseudogene. CDR3 length: 16 amino acids.

The chain employs TRBV29-1 and TRBJ1-1; 7 bases are a match to TRBD1. The CDR3 runs 16 residues. Trimming took 1 base from V and 3 from J; bases not matched to a gene: 11. From germline, CDR1 is SQVTM and CDR2 ANQGSEA. CDR3 amino acids: CSVEGQGPSAYTEAFF. The CDR3 DNA reads TGCAGCGTTGAAGGACAGGGACCCTCCGCTTACACTGAAGCTTTCTTT.

The genes are TRBV19 and TRBJ1-2, with D uncertain. This CDR3 is built from 13 residues. Germline CDR1 reads LNHDA; CDR2 reads SQIVND (reference sequence). V was trimmed by 3 bases and J by 2 bases, leaving 7 bases between them. The CDR3 is CASSIDPNYGYTF. The CDR3 coding sequence is TGTGCCAGTAGTATCGATCCCAACTATGGCTACACCTTC.

The CDR3 is CASSPRRVQGALNYGYTF. The CDR3 DNA reads TGTGCCAGCAGCCCCAGGCGGGTACAGGGGGCTCTTAACTATGGCTACACCTTC. V and J are TRBV7-6 and TRBJ1-2, with TRBD1 matching over 9 bases. The CDR3 is 18 amino acids. Germline lookup yields CDR1 SGHVS and CDR2 FNYEAQ. V lost 5 bases to trimming and J lost 1 base; unmatched junction nucleotides: 14.

The rearrangement links TRBV11-2 to TRBJ2-7; a possible D gene is TRBD1 (5 bases). The CDR3 totals 14 residues. Germline CDR1 and CDR2: SGHAT and FQNNGV. V gave up 8 bases and J gave up 0 bases, with 14 bases separating them. CDR3 protein: CASGHTGVSYEQYF. Written as DNA, the CDR3 is TGTGCCAGCGGCCATACAGGCGTCTCCTACGAGCAGTACTTC.

This chain joins TRBV27 and TRBJ2-2; unclear D gene. V was trimmed by 0 bases and J by 1 base, leaving 6 bases between them. Germline lookup yields CDR1 MNHEY and CDR2 SMNVEV (reference sequence). The length of the CDR3 is 15 residues. For the CDR3, the DNA is TGTGCCAGCAGTTTATCTTACGAGAACACCGGGGAGCTGTTTTTT. Translated: CASSLSYENTGELFF.

The table lists this clone with a count of one. Other nucleotide sequences in the sample specify the same CDR3. The rearrangement links TRBV9 to TRBJ2-3; 9 nucleotides agree with TRBD2. This CDR3 region has 17 residues. The J segment lost 2 bases and the V segment lost 0 bases, leaving 7 bases of the junction unmatched. Germline CDR1 SGDLS, CDR2 YYNGEE. The CDR3 bases are TGTGCCAGCAGCGTAGCTCGGCTAGCGGGGCCCACAGATACGCAGTATTTT. This encodes CASSVARLAGPTDTQYF. Drawing the rest from reference TRBV9 and TRBJ2-3, the complete variable domain is DSGVTQTPKHLITATGQRVTLRCSPRSGDLSVYWYQQSLDQGLQFLIQYYNGEERAKGNILERFSAQQFPDLHSELNLSSLELGDSALYFCASSVARLAGPTDTQYFGPGTRLTVL.